A selection of T cell receptor beta chains follows, all from one sample in a study of OX40 agonist ivuxolimab in advanced cancers. Sequenced by immunoSEQ multiplex PCR; TCRdb stores in-frame clones only, minus some. The sample has 70,000 or so clones, about 86% seen once. Specimen: CD4+ or CD8+ T cells sorted from blood, collected in a trial of the OX40 agonist ivuxolimab. These receptors were taken from an adult with an advanced solid tumor such as melanoma, head and neck, liver or kidney cancer. The CDR3 runs from the conserved cysteine through the conserved F or W. D genes are given only for firm matches.

J,D,V,CDR3,DNA
TRBJ1-5,NA,TRBV18,CASSPSGNQPQHF,TGTGCCAGCTCACCCTCGGGGAATCAGCCCCAGCATTTT
TRBJ1-5,TRBD1,TRBV5-4,CASSLREGQGLNQPQHF,TGTGCCAGCAGCTTGCGGGAAGGACAGGGCCTCAATCAGCCCCAGCATTTT
TRBJ2-5,NA,TRBV10-3,CAISRPPGGGEETQYF,TGTGCCATCAGTCGCCCCCCAGGGGGAGGGGAAGAGACCCAGTACTTC
TRBJ2-2,TRBD2,TRBV30,CAWSAQSGLAGGSGELFF,TGTGCCTGGAGCGCACAGAGCGGACTAGCGGGGGGATCGGGGGAGCTGTTTTTT
TRBJ2-7,TRBD2,TRBV28,CASREGRGVRASYEQYF,TGTGCCAGCAGAGAGGGGAGGGGTGTGCGGGCCTCCTACGAGCAGTACTTC
TRBJ1-6,NA,TRBV7-3,CASSLAGGESPLHF,TGTGCCAGCAGCTTAGCGGGAGGGGAATCACCCCTCCACTTT
TRBJ2-1,NA,TRBV19,CASSAPRSSYNEQFF,TGTGCCAGTAGTGCCCCCCGAAGCTCCTACAATGAGCAGTTCTTC
TRBJ1-4,NA,TRBV28,CASSLHQGSKLFF,TGTGCCAGCAGTTTACACCAGGGGAGCAAACTGTTTTTT
TRBJ2-7,TRBD1,TRBV27,CASSYTGQGSYEQYF,TGTGCCAGCAGTTACACGGGACAGGGGTCCTACGAGCAGTACTTC
TRBJ2-4,NA,TRBV27,CASRASKNIQYF,TGTGCCAGCCGCGCGAGCAAAAACATTCAGTACTTC